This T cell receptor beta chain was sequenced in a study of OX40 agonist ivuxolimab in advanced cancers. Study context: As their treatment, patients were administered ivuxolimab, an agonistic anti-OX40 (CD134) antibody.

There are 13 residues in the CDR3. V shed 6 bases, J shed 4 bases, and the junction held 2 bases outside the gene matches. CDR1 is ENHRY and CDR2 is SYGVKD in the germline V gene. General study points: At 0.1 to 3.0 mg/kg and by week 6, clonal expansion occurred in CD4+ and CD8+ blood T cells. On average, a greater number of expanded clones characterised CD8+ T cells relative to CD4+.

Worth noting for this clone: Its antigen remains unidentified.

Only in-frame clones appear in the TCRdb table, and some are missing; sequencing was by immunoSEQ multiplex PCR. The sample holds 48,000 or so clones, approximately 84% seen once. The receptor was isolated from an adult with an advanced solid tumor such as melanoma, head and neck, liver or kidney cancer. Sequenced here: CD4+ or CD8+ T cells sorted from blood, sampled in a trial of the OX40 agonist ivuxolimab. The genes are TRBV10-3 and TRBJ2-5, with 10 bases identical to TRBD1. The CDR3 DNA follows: TGTGCCATCAGAGGACAGGGGGGAGAGACCCAGTACTTC. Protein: CAIRGQGGETQYF.